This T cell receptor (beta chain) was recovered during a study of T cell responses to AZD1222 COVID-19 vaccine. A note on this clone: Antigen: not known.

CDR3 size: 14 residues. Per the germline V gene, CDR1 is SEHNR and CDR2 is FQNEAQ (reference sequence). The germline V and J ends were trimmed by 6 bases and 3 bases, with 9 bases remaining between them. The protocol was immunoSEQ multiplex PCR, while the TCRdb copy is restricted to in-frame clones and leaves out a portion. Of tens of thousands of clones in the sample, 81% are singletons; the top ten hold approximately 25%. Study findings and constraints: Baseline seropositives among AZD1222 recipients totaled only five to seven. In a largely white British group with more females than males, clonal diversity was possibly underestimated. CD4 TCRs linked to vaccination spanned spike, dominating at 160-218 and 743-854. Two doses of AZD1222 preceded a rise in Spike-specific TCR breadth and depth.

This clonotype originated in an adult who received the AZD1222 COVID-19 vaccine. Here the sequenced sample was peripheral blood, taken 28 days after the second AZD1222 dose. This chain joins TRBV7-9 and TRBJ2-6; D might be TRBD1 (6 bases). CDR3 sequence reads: CASRTGSGANVLTF. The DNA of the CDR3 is TGTGCCAGCAGGACAGGCAGTGGGGCCAACGTCCTGACTTTC.